The 23 T cell receptor beta chains below all came from one sample that was sequenced in a study of T-cell reconstitution after alpha-beta-depleted transplantation in children. Unique molecular identifiers were used in preparing the TCRbeta library. TCRdb redid the calling of the PCR reads with MiXCR, one entry per CDR3 protein. This table holds some 520,000 distinct CDR3 sequences, 32% found once. Source: PBMCs from the stem cell graft donor, taken from the stem cell graft. Receptors originate from a human donor who donated a stem cell graft to a child with aplastic anemia.

The rearrangement joins TRBV6-2 or TRBV6-3 to TRBJ2-3, with D possibly matching TRBD2 (6 bases). The V end was cut by 0 bases, the J end by 4 bases, with 14 bases between. The germline CDR1 and CDR2 sequences are MNHEY and SVGEGT. The CDR3 is made up of 16 amino acids. The CDR3 DNA reads as TGTGCCAGCAGTTACTCAAGACTAGGAGTCCCAGATACGCAGTATTTT. This translates into CASSYSRLGVPDTQYF.

This chain links TRBV12-3 or TRBV12-4 with TRBJ2-5, with a weak D call TRBD2 (6 bases). V lost 3 bases, J lost 5 bases, and 10 bases lay in between. This CDR3 comprises 13 residues. CDR3 amino acids: CASSFRRDETQYF. CDR3 DNA sequence: TGTGCCAGCAGTTTCCGGAGGGACGAGACCCAGTACTTC.

The gene calls are TRBV4-3 and TRBJ1-1; D is possibly TRBD1 (5 bases). This CDR3 region has 14 residues. Trimming pared 1 base from V and 8 bases from J, leaving 14 bases between. Germline CDR1 LGHNA, CDR2 YSLEER. The CDR3 reads CASSQGERGTEAFF. Written as DNA, the CDR3 is TGCGCCAGCAGCCAAGGCGAGCGTGGGACGGAAGCTTTCTTT.

The chain joins TRBV7-9 to TRBJ2-3, with D unclear. The V and J ends lost 3 bases and 4 bases respectively, with 17 bases between them. The CDR3 covers 16 residues. Germline CDR1 is SEHNR and CDR2 is FQNEAQ (reference sequence). This CDR3 reads CASSFNRGAMPDTQYF. In nucleotides, the CDR3 is TGTGCCAGCAGCTTTAACAGAGGCGCCATGCCAGATACGCAGTATTTT.

This clonotype was found a few times. The chain uses TRBV5-5 and TRBJ1-5; 12 nucleotides line up with TRBD1. CDR3 length: 17 amino acids. Germline assignment: CDR1 SGHKS and CDR2 YYEKEE (reference sequence). V gave up 1 base and J gave up 5 bases; unmatched junction bases: 7. Written as DNA, the CDR3 is TGTGCCAGCAGCTTGAAAGGGACAGGGGGCGGCGATCAGCCCCAGCATTTT. This translates into CASSLKGTGGGDQPQHF.

This clonotype was picked up a small number of times. The chain is built from TRBV5-1 and TRBJ1-3; tentative D call: TRBD1 (6 bases). The V gene's germline CDR1 is SGHRS and CDR2 YFSETQ. The length of the CDR3 is 14 residues. V lost 3 bases, J lost 2 bases, and 9 bases lay in between. In DNA form, the CDR3 reads TGCGCCAGCAGCTCTGGGACACCTGGAAACACCATATATTTT. This gives the protein CASSSGTPGNTIYF.

V is TRBV20-1 and J is TRBJ2-3; 7 nucleotides match TRBD2. V trimming: 6 bases; J trimming: 1 base; junction bases outside the gene matches: 10. The CDR3 consists of 15 residues. Germline-derived CDR1 and CDR2 are DFQATT and SNEGSKA (reference sequence). The CDR3 nucleotides are TGCAGTGCAGGACCCAGCGGGAAAGGCACAGATACGCAGTATTTT. Encoded protein: CSAGPSGKGTDTQYF.

The gene calls are TRBV20-1 and TRBJ2-5; D not resolved. Trimming left V 0 bases short and J 0 bases short, with 8 bases between. In germline, CDR1 is DFQATT, CDR2 SNEGSKA (reference sequence). The CDR3 is made up of 14 amino acids. The CDR3 coding sequence is TGCAGTGCTAGAGATCAACTGTACCAAGAGACCCAGTACTTC. It is translated as CSARDQLYQETQYF.

This clonotype appeared a few times. The genes are TRBV24-1 and TRBJ2-3, with D tentatively TRBD2 (7 bases). Germline V gene sequence: CDR1 KGHDR, CDR2 SFDVKD. The V end was cut by 8 bases, the J end by 6 bases, with 14 bases between. There are 13 residues in the CDR3. The CDR3 here is CATTGGASDTQYF. The DNA of the CDR3 is TGTGCCACCACGGGGGGCGCATCCGATACGCAGTATTTT.

In this sample, this clonotype turned up a few times. This chain connects TRBV19 to TRBJ2-1, with 13 bases lining up with TRBD2. Germline CDR1 and CDR2: LNHDA and SQIVND (reference sequence). The V segment lost 4 bases and the J segment 8 bases; nucleotides outside the gene matches: 5. This CDR3 contains 15 residues. The CDR3 loop reads CASSKGLAGLDEQFF. The CDR3 region has the DNA TGTGCCAGTAGTAAGGGACTAGCGGGATTAGATGAGCAGTTCTTC.

V and J are TRBV6-1 and TRBJ1-1, with 9 bases identical to TRBD1. The CDR3 covers 14 residues. After removal of 7 bases from V and 5 bases from J, the junction contained 8 bases not matched to a gene. Germline V gene lookup returns CDR1 MNHNS and CDR2 SASEGT. CDR3 sequence: CASTVRDRGTEAFF. CDR3 nucleotides: TGTGCCAGCACGGTCCGAGACAGGGGGACTGAAGCTTTCTTT.

With respect to this clonotype: One junction end disagrees with the germline gene, perhaps due to a read error. The chain combines TRBV7-6 with TRBJ2-7; 7 nucleotides match TRBD1. The CDR3 is 15 residues long. CDR1 SGHVS and CDR2 FNYEAQ come from the germline V gene. CDR3 amino acids: CASSLGQGEHYDQYF. In DNA form, the CDR3 reads TGTGCCAGCAGCTTAGGGCAGGGGGAACACTACGACCAGTACTTC.

This clonotype was found many times. The chain uses TRBV7-9 and TRBJ2-7; a weak D match, TRBD2 (5 bases). Deletions cut 5 bases from V and 3 bases from J, with 14 bases between. CDR3 length: 14 amino acids. Germline lookup yields CDR1 SEHNR and CDR2 FQNEAQ (reference sequence). CDR3 bases: TGTGCCAGCAGCACGACGGGAAAGGTCTACGAGCAGTACGTC. The encoded protein is CASSTTGKVYEQYV.

The chain employs TRBV16 and TRBJ2-7, with D uncertain. The CDR3 has 13 residues. Germline CDR1 is KGHSY and CDR2 is FQNENV. The ends were cut back, 4 bases at V and 0 bases at J, with 7 bases in the middle. The CDR3 DNA reads as TGTGCCAGCAGCCCCAACCCCTCCTACGAGCAGTACTTC. Protein product: CASSPNPSYEQYF.

The genes are TRBV6-2 or TRBV6-3 and TRBJ2-7; the D is unclear. Deletions cut 10 bases from V and 4 bases from J, with 17 bases between. The CDR3 runs 13 residues. CDR1 and CDR2 (germline): MNHEY, SVGEGT. The CDR3 is CATATPTFYEQYV. The CDR3 nucleotides read TGTGCCACCGCGACACCGACCTTTTACGAGCAGTACGTC.

The chain recombines TRBV3-1 with TRBJ1-5, with D possibly being TRBD1 (6 bases). The germline CDR1 and CDR2 sequences are LGHDT and YNNKEL (reference sequence). V lost 1 base and J lost 6, with 10 bases in between. This CDR3 has 14 residues. CDR3 bases: TGTGCCAGCAGCCAAGCACAGGGTGCTCAGCCCCAGCATTTT. It translates to CASSQAQGAQPQHF. Combining the CDR3 with reference TRBV3-1 and TRBJ1-5 gives the whole variable domain DTAVSQTPKYLVTQMGNDKSIKCEQNLGHDTMYWYKQDSKKFLKIMFSYNNKELIINETVPNRFSPKSPDKAHLNLHINSLELGDSAVYFCASSQAQGAQPQHFGDGTRLSIL.

There are a few counts of this clonotype. This chain links TRBV7-2 with TRBJ1-6; 8 bases agree with TRBD1. The junction had 8 bases not matched to a gene; V was cut back by 4 bases and J by 9 bases. Per the germline V gene, CDR1 is SGHTA and CDR2 is FQGNSA. This CDR3 region has 15 residues. CDR3 region: CASSYRTGSASPLHF. DNA of the CDR3: TGTGCCAGCAGCTACCGGACAGGGAGCGCTTCACCCCTCCACTTT.

The table lists this clonotype with a few counts. This chain joins TRBV20-1 and TRBJ1-1, with a weak D call TRBD1 (6 bases). The germline CDR1 and CDR2 sequences are DFQATT and SNEGSKA (reference sequence). The CDR3 length is 13 residues. Trimming removed 0 bases at V and 11 bases at J, with 16 bases between. The CDR3 sequence: CSARDRGAGIAFF. The CDR3 DNA reads as TGCAGTGCTAGAGATCGGGGGGCGGGAATCGCTTTCTTT.

The table lists this clonotype with a few counts. V is TRBV12-3 or TRBV12-4 and J is TRBJ1-1, with 7 bases that match TRBD1. The CDR3 covers 13 residues. V shed 3 bases and J 8 bases; nucleotides not matched to a gene: 6. This chain's CDR3 is CASSLGDSREAFF. The CDR3 nucleotides read TGTGCCAGCAGTTTGGGGGACAGCAGAGAAGCTTTCTTT.

The table lists this clonotype with many counts. The gene calls are TRBV7-2 and TRBJ2-2, with TRBD2 as a possible D gene (6 bases). From germline, CDR1 is SGHTA and CDR2 FQGNSA. The CDR3 is made up of 14 amino acids. Between the trimmed V and J ends, which lost 6 bases and 3 bases, there was a span of 11 bases. As DNA, the CDR3 is TGTGCCAGCAGAGGGACTGCGGACACCGGGGAGCTGTTTTTT. This gives the protein CASRGTADTGELFF.

This clonotype was counted only a few times. The chain is built from TRBV14 and TRBJ1-1; D may be TRBD1 (5 bases). The germline gives CDR1 SGHDN, CDR2 FVKESK. Trimming pared 1 base from V and 0 bases from J, leaving 6 bases between. The CDR3 has 14 amino acids. This chain's CDR3 is CASSQAGMNTEAFF. As DNA, the CDR3 is TGTGCCAGCAGCCAAGCAGGGATGAACACTGAAGCTTTCTTT.

Concerning this clonotype: This is likely a read error, given that the CDR3 carries no conserved phenylalanine or tryptophan at its end. This chain uses TRBV5-1 with TRBJ1-1; no definite D call. Germline CDR1 is SGHRS and CDR2 is YFSETQ. This CDR3 has 15 amino acids. Trimming took off 1 base at V and 2 bases at J, with 12 bases between the two ends. Here the CDR3 DNA reads TGCGCCAGCAGCTTGTTTCTCGACCCAAACACTGAAGCTTTCTTG. Its translation is CASSLFLDPNTEAFL.

This rearrangement joins TRBV4-2 to TRBJ2-7; TRBD2 is a possible D gene (6 bases). Germline CDR1 and CDR2: LGHNA and YNFKEQ. Trimming removed 4 bases at V and 2 bases at J, with 12 bases between. The CDR3 consists of 14 residues. The CDR3 reads CASSPGLFPYEQYF. In nucleotides, the CDR3 is TGTGCCAGCAGCCCGGGACTCTTCCCCTACGAGCAGTACTTC.